This entry lists 15 T cell receptor beta chains sequenced from one sample in a study of blood T cell repertoires in COVID-19. Some clones are missing from TCRdb's copy, which holds only in-frame ones; the method was immunoSEQ multiplex PCR. Found here are under 150,000 clones, about 90% of them singletons; the top ten hold around 18%. The source material was peripheral blood. The receptors come from a woman aged 50 to 65 who had recovered from COVID-19.

The chain couples TRBV10-3 to TRBJ1-2, with TRBD1 as a possible D gene (5 bases). V lost 3 bases and J lost 7, with 18 bases in between. The CDR3 is 15 residues long. Per germline, CDR1 ENHRY and CDR2 SYGVKD. CDR3 amino acids: CAISDPPGTVAGYTF. DNA of the CDR3: TGTGCCATCAGTGACCCCCCCGGGACTGTAGCTGGCTACACCTTC.

The rearrangement uses TRBV5-1 and TRBJ2-2; tentative D call: TRBD1 (6 bases). The CDR3 sequence is 16 residues long. Trimming removed 4 bases at V and 3 bases at J, with 16 bases between. The germline CDR1 and CDR2 sequences are SGHRS and YFSETQ. CDR3 bases: TGCGCCAGCAGCCTGCGACAGGTACGGGACACCGGGGAGCTGTTTTTT. This encodes CASSLRQVRDTGELFF.

The chain recombines TRBV20-1 with TRBJ2-1; 8 bases align to TRBD2. Germline CDR1 and CDR2: DFQATT and SNEGSKA (reference sequence). V lost 3 bases and J lost 14; bases outside the gene matches: 9. The CDR3 spans 12 residues. The CDR3 here is CSASLPGREEFF. CDR3 DNA sequence: TGCAGTGCTAGTCTCCCCGGGCGGGAGGAGTTCTTC.

The CDR3 here is CASSLAKTSGANEQFF. The DNA for the CDR3 is TGCGCCAGCAGCTTGGCCAAGACTAGCGGGGCAAATGAGCAGTTCTTC. This chain joins TRBV5-1 and TRBJ2-1, with 11 bases lining up with TRBD2. V lost 0 bases to trimming and J lost 7 bases; unmatched junction nucleotides: 6. The CDR3 totals 16 residues. Germline V CDR1 and CDR2: SGHRS, YFSETQ.

The gene calls are TRBV11-2 and TRBJ1-1; 7 bases are shared with TRBD1. This CDR3 contains 16 residues. Germline-derived CDR1 and CDR2 are SGHAT and FQNNGV. V lost 4 bases and J lost 4; bases outside the gene matches: 12. The CDR3 DNA reads as TGTGCCAGCAGCTCTTCAAGGGGGCCGGTACGCACTGAAGCTTTCTTT. Its translation: CASSSSRGPVRTEAFF.

J is TRBJ2-3 and V is TRBV19, with TRBD2 matching over 9 bases. CDR1 is LNHDA and CDR2 is SQIVND in the germline V gene (reference sequence). The CDR3 loop spans 14 amino acids. After removal of 8 bases from V and 4 bases from J, the junction contained 7 bases not matched to a gene. The CDR3 DNA follows: TGTGCCAGTTCTAGCGGGGTTTCTTCAGATACGCAGTATTTT. Its protein is CASSSGVSSDTQYF.

This sequence joins TRBV6-5 and TRBJ2-7; D is undetermined. Germline-derived CDR1 and CDR2 are MNHEY and SVGAGI. Trimming took off 0 bases at V and 9 bases at J, with 6 bases between the two ends. CDR3 length equals 11 residues. The CDR3 DNA sequence: TGTGCCAGCAGTTACTCGAGCCGGCAGTACTTC. Protein product: CASSYSSRQYF.

The V and J genes are TRBV11-2 and TRBJ1-4; 10 bases fit TRBD1. V lost 4 bases to trimming and J lost 8 bases; unmatched junction nucleotides: 7. This CDR3 is 15 amino acids long. Looked up from germline, CDR1 is SGHAT and CDR2 is FQNNGV. The CDR3 protein is CASSYTGTGDEKLFF. The CDR3 DNA is TGTGCCAGCAGCTACACCGGGACAGGGGACGAAAAACTGTTTTTT.

J is TRBJ2-3 and V is TRBV2; TRBD2 might be the D (5 bases). The CDR3 runs 14 residues. The germline CDR1 and CDR2 sequences are SNHLY and FYNNEI. V dropped 6 bases and J dropped 5 bases, with 15 bases sitting between them. The chain's CDR3 is CASSLLASGDTQYF. The CDR3 DNA reads as TGTGCCAGCAGCCTCCTAGCTTCGGGAGATACGCAGTATTTT.

This clone has only a few counts. The chain recombines TRBV6-2 or TRBV6-3 with TRBJ1-4; weak D call: TRBD1 (6 bases). The germline CDR1 and CDR2 sequences are MNHEY and SVGEGT. Trimming left V 5 bases short and J 6 bases short, with 22 bases between. This CDR3 is built from 17 residues. The CDR3: CASSPAGVEGKDEKLFF. CDR3 nucleotides: TGTGCCAGCAGTCCGGCAGGGGTTGAGGGGAAGGATGAAAAACTGTTTTTT.

The J gene is TRBJ1-2, the V gene TRBV1. TRBV1 constitutes a pseudogene. The CDR3 totals 17 residues. In DNA form, the CDR3 reads TGCACCAGCAGCCCCGACAATACGAGGGGGGGTAACTATGGCTACACCTTC. It yields the protein CTSSPDNTRGGNYGYTF.

V and J are TRBV5-1 and TRBJ2-5; TRBD2 matches at 7 bases. Germline V gives CDR1 SGHRS, CDR2 YFSETQ. This CDR3 has 16 residues. V lost 5 bases and J lost 3; bases outside the gene matches: 13. CDR3 amino acids: CASRPSPAGTKETQYF. CDR3 in DNA: TGCGCCAGCAGACCTTCCCCCGCTGGGACTAAAGAGACCCAGTACTTC.

This clone came up once. This chain joins TRBV5-4 and TRBJ1-2; weak D call: TRBD1 (5 bases). Per germline, CDR1 SGHNT and CDR2 YYREEE (reference sequence). The CDR3 contains 17 residues. V lost 0 bases to trimming and J lost 8 bases, with 23 bases between them. In DNA form, the CDR3 reads TGTGCCAGCAGCTTGGGGGGCGCGGTGCAGAAGTCTTCCGGCTACACCTTC. It translates to CASSLGGAVQKSSGYTF.

The chain carries TRBV6-1 and TRBJ1-2, with a possible D match to TRBD1 (6 bases). Trimming cost V 3 bases and J 7 bases, with 12 bases left between them. This CDR3 region has 13 residues. Germline V CDR1 and CDR2: MNHNS, SASEGT. The CDR3 DNA sequence: TGTGCCAGCAGTGACCTACAGGGACGTGGCTACACCTTC. Translating it yields CASSDLQGRGYTF.

The genes are TRBV7-2 and TRBJ2-3; 7 nucleotides line up with TRBD2. With 2 bases clipped from V and 4 bases from J, the junction kept 6 bases outside the gene matches. The CDR3 runs 15 residues. CDR1 SGHTA and CDR2 FQGNSA come from the germline V gene. CDR3 loop: CASSLRREWADTQYF. CDR3 DNA: TGTGCCAGCAGCTTACGGCGGGAGTGGGCAGATACGCAGTATTTT.